Below, one TCR beta chain is given with its context. Germline V gene data show CDR1 as MDHEN and CDR2 as SYDVKM. This CDR3 is 13 amino acids long. With 7 bases removed from V and 7 bases from J, the gap between germline ends came to 11 bases. Profiling relied on immunoSEQ multiplex PCR, and the TCRdb table lists in-frame clones only, not all of them. The repertoire holds 180,000 or so clones, with 87% as singletons. The sample is drawn from a study of blood T cell repertoires in COVID-19. The V call is TRBV28, the J call TRBJ1-6; TRBD1 is a possible D gene (5 bases). This sequence originates from a man aged 35 to 55 with active or convalescent COVID-19. Material for sequencing was peripheral blood. CDR3 amino acids: CASKRQKNSPLHF. The CDR3 DNA reads as TGTGCCAGCAAGCGACAGAAAAATTCACCCCTCCACTTT.